This paragraph reports one TCR beta chain. This sample is part of a study of shared clonotypes between healthy human individuals. The authors distributed each subset's genomic DNA evenly over several immunoSEQ plates. Sequencing was performed with immunoSEQ multiplex PCR; in TCRdb, only in-frame clones are kept and a portion is missing. This table has 730,000 or so clones, approximately 79% appearing once. V lost 5 bases and J lost 6; bases outside the gene matches: 10. Germline-derived CDR1 and CDR2 are SEHNR and FQNEAQ (reference sequence). This CDR3 is built from 15 residues. The sequenced sample consisted of memory CD4+ T cells sorted from blood. As to subset: CD45RA-negative fraction. The rearrangement uses TRBV7-9 and TRBJ1-2; 9 positions match TRBD1. The receptor's source is a woman aged 25 to 45 in good health. The DNA of the CDR3 is TGTGCCAGCAGCCTAACCGGGACAGGGCCGCATGGCTACACCTTC. It codes for CASSLTGTGPHGYTF.